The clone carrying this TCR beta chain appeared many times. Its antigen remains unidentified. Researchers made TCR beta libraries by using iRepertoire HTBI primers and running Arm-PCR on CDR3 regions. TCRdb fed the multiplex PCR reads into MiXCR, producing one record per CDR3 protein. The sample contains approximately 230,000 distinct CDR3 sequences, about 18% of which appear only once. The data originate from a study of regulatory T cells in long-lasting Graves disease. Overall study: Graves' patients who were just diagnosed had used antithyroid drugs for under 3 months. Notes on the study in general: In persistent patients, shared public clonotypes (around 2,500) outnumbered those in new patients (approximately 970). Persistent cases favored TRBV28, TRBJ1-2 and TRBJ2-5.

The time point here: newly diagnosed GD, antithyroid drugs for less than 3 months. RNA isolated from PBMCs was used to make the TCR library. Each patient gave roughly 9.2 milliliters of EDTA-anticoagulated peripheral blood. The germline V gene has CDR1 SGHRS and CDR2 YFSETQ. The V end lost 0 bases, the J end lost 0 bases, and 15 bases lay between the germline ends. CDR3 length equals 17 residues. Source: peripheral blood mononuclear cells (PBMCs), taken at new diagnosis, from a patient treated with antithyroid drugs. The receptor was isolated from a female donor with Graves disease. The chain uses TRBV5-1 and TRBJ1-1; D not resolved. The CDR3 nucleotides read TGCGCCAGCAGCTTGGCCGGATCCGGCATCATGAACACTGAAGCTTTCTTT. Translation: CASSLAGSGIMNTEAFF.